The 30 T cell receptor beta chains listed next were all sequenced from one sample in a study of blood T cell repertoires in COVID-19. Sequenced by immunoSEQ multiplex PCR; TCRdb stores in-frame clones only, minus some. This table holds 80,000 to 100,000 clones, about 88% found once. Specimen: peripheral blood. The receptors shown here come from a woman of 80 years or more with acute or convalescent COVID-19.

The chain combines TRBV5-8 with TRBJ1-1; 10 bases are a match to TRBD1. The V gene's germline CDR1 is SGHTS and CDR2 YDEGEE. The CDR3 contains 13 residues. The J segment lost 10 bases and the V segment lost 0 bases, leaving 3 bases of the junction unmatched. The CDR3 sequence is CASSLDRTGGAFF. The CDR3 DNA sequence: TGTGCCAGCAGCTTGGATCGGACAGGGGGAGCTTTCTTT.

The chain carries TRBV9 and TRBJ2-7; 7 nucleotides line up with TRBD1. CDR1 is SGDLS and CDR2 is YYNGEE in the germline V gene. This CDR3 has 14 residues. J gave up 5 bases and V 2 bases, and 7 bases lay outside the gene matches. For the CDR3, the DNA is TGTGCCAGCAGCGTCGCCGGGACAGCCGACGAGCAGTACTTC. Translating it yields CASSVAGTADEQYF.

V usage is TRBV19 and J usage is TRBJ2-1; 11 bases match TRBD2. Trimming removed 6 bases from V and 4 bases from J; junction bases left unmatched: 2. This CDR3 contains 14 residues. Looked up from germline, CDR1 is LNHDA and CDR2 is SQIVND (reference sequence). The CDR3 coding sequence is TGTGCCAGTAGCCTAGCGGGGGGATACAATGAGCAGTTCTTC. Translated, it gives CASSLAGGYNEQFF.

The genes are TRBV27 and TRBJ2-2; 8 nucleotides match TRBD1. The CDR3 covers 15 residues. Per germline, CDR1 MNHEY and CDR2 SMNVEV (reference sequence). Germline trimming cut 7 bases from V and 2 bases from J; bases unmatched to any gene: 6. The CDR3 DNA follows: TGTGCCAGCAAATATGGACAGGGTAACACCGGGGAGCTGTTTTTT. Protein sequence: CASKYGQGNTGELFF.

The chain uses TRBV28 and TRBJ1-2; 7 nucleotides align to TRBD1. CDR1 is MDHEN, CDR2 SYDVKM, per germline. CDR3 length equals 13 residues. After removal of 6 bases from V and 7 bases from J, the junction contained 8 bases not matched to a gene. The CDR3 DNA follows: TGTGCCAGCAGGCCGACAGGGAAGAGTGGCTACACCTTC. Encoded protein: CASRPTGKSGYTF.

The count of this clone is one. The rearrangement joins TRBV10-3 to TRBJ2-2; D possibly corresponds to TRBD2 (5 bases). V was cut by 0 bases and J by 4 bases, with 18 bases left in between. Germline lookup yields CDR1 ENHRY and CDR2 SYGVKD. This CDR3 is 18 amino acids long. The CDR3 reads CAISESHNSVWGTGELFF. The CDR3 DNA reads TGTGCCATCAGTGAGTCCCACAATAGCGTATGGGGCACCGGGGAGCTGTTTTTT.

This clone turned up a few times. J is TRBJ1-6 and V is TRBV12-3 or TRBV12-4; 7 positions agree with TRBD1. Losses at the gene ends were 5 bases for V and 9 bases for J; bases not matched to a gene: 4. This CDR3 has 13 amino acids. CDR3 sequence: CASSKRQGSPLHF. The CDR3, as DNA: TGTGCCAGCAGTAAGCGACAGGGTTCACCCCTCCACTTT.

This clone was counted once. The genes are TRBV7-8 and TRBJ2-3; possibly TRBD2 for D (5 bases). CDR1 is SGHVS, CDR2 FQNEAQ, per germline. V shed 5 bases and J shed 0 bases, with 6 bases lying between them. The CDR3 sequence is 13 residues long. The CDR3 DNA is TGTGCCAGCAGCAGGACTAGCACAGATACGCAGTATTTT. This sequence encodes CASSRTSTDTQYF.

This chain connects TRBV4-2 to TRBJ2-7; TRBD2 matches at 12 bases. The CDR3 is 15 residues long. Germline V lookup: CDR1 LGHNA, CDR2 YNFKEQ. Trimming cost V 5 bases and J 0 bases; bases outside gene matches: 2. This CDR3 is CASSMTSGGSYEQYF. For the CDR3, the DNA is TGTGCCAGCAGCATGACTAGCGGGGGCTCCTACGAGCAGTACTTC.

DNA for the CDR3: TGTGCCAGCAGTTACCCGGGGACCGGGGAGCTGTTTTTT. It encodes CASSYPGTGELFF. The rearrangement links TRBV6-5 to TRBJ2-2; D is perhaps TRBD2 (5 bases). Between the trimmed V and J ends, which lost 2 bases and 5 bases, there was a span of 6 bases. The V gene's germline CDR1 is MNHEY and CDR2 SVGAGI. CDR3 length: 13 amino acids.

The chain recombines TRBV19 with TRBJ2-5; D perhaps matches TRBD2 (6 bases). The germline gives CDR1 LNHDA, CDR2 SQIVND (reference sequence). CDR3 length: 11 residues. Trimming pared 11 bases from V and 1 base from J, leaving 8 bases between. CDR3 in DNA: TGTGCCTCGGGGGTCCAAGAGACCCAGTACTTC. Translating it yields CASGVQETQYF.

The chain has TRBV10-3 and TRBJ2-7, with D possibly being TRBD2 (5 bases). Germline V CDR1 and CDR2: ENHRY, SYGVKD. Trimming removed 7 bases at V and 0 bases at J, with 10 bases between. The CDR3 is made up of 13 amino acids. The CDR3 loop is CAIKEGSSYEQYF. CDR3 DNA sequence: TGTGCCATCAAAGAAGGGAGCTCCTACGAGCAGTACTTC.

CDR3 region: CARDSLRMTEAFF. As DNA, the CDR3 is TGCGCCAGGGACAGCCTCCGAATGACTGAAGCTTTCTTT. V is TRBV10-1 and J is TRBJ1-1, with D possibly TRBD1 on 6 matching bases. With 9 bases removed from V and 5 bases from J, the gap between germline ends came to 16 bases. The CDR3 loop spans 13 amino acids. Germline V gene lookup returns CDR1 WNHNN and CDR2 SYGVQD (reference sequence).

The chain carries TRBV5-4 and TRBJ1-2; weak D call: TRBD1 (6 bases). V dropped 4 bases and J dropped 2 bases, with 9 bases sitting between them. Germline-derived CDR1 and CDR2 are SGHNT and YYREEE (reference sequence). The CDR3 is 13 amino acids. The CDR3 coding sequence is TGTGCCAGCAGCCCGGACAGCAACTATGGCTACACCTTC. It specifies CASSPDSNYGYTF.

This chain connects TRBV9 to TRBJ2-3; a possible D gene is TRBD1 (6 bases). Germline V lookup: CDR1 SGDLS, CDR2 YYNGEE. The V gene lost 4 bases and the J gene lost 0 bases, with 18 bases spanning the gap. This CDR3 contains 17 residues. The CDR3 DNA is TGTGCCAGCAGCCCCCGACAGGCCCCCACTAGCACAGATACGCAGTATTTT. Amino acid sequence: CASSPRQAPTSTDTQYF.

The chain has TRBV5-6 and TRBJ1-1; D perhaps matches TRBD1 (5 bases). Per germline, CDR1 SGHDT and CDR2 YYEEEE. The CDR3 covers 16 residues. Deletions cut 0 bases from V and 5 bases from J, with 17 bases between. CDR3 sequence: CASSLARGLGATEAFF. CDR3 nucleotide sequence: TGTGCCAGCAGCTTGGCCCGGGGGTTAGGGGCAACTGAAGCTTTCTTT. Using reference TRBV5-6 and TRBJ1-1 for the parts outside the CDR3, the full variable domain is DAGVTQSPTHLIKTRGQQVTLRCSPKSGHDTVSWYQQALGQGPQFIFQYYEEEERQRGNFPDRFSGHQFPNYSSELNVNALLLGDSALYLCASSLARGLGATEAFFGQGTRLTVV.

The rearrangement joins TRBV5-1 to TRBJ1-1; possibly TRBD1 for D (5 bases). The CDR3 has 14 residues. Trimming left V 4 bases short and J 1 base short, with 11 bases between. CDR1 is SGHRS and CDR2 is YFSETQ in the germline V gene. CDR3 DNA sequence: TGCGCCAGCAGCATTACCCAGGGGAACACTGAAGCTTTCTTT. It encodes CASSITQGNTEAFF. The full variable domain, rest sourced from reference TRBV5-1 and TRBJ1-1, is KAGVTQTPRYLIKTRGQQVTLSCSPISGHRSVSWYQQTPGQGLQFLFEYFSETQRNKGNFPGRFSGRQFSNSRSEMNVSTLELGDSALYLCASSITQGNTEAFFGQGTRLTVV.

The rearrangement uses TRBV10-3 and TRBJ1-1; the match to TRBD1 covers 8 bases. The CDR3 runs 12 residues. Germline loops: CDR1 ENHRY, CDR2 SYGVKD. The J segment lost 7 bases and the V segment lost 9 bases, leaving 7 bases of the junction unmatched. Here the CDR3 reads CAIGQGAYEAFF. The CDR3 DNA is TGTGCCATAGGGCAGGGGGCTTATGAAGCTTTCTTT.

The V call is TRBV5-5, the J call TRBJ2-2, with D tentatively TRBD2 (6 bases). V was clipped by 4 bases and J by 0 bases, with 13 bases between them. CDR1 is SGHKS and CDR2 is YYEKEE in the germline V gene (reference sequence). The CDR3 sequence is 16 residues long. CDR3 residues: CASSPSRGTNTGELFF. DNA for the CDR3: TGTGCCAGCAGCCCTTCCCGGGGGACGAACACCGGGGAGCTGTTTTTT. Combining the CDR3 with reference TRBV5-5 and TRBJ2-2 gives the whole variable domain DAGVTQSPTHLIKTRGQQVTLRCSPISGHKSVSWYQQVLGQGPQFIFQYYEKEERGRGNFPDRFSARQFPNYSSELNVNALLLGDSALYLCASSPSRGTNTGELFFGEGSRLTVL.

The V and J genes are TRBV7-6 and TRBJ2-5; D not resolved. V was trimmed by 5 bases and J by 1 base, leaving 8 bases between them. This CDR3 has 13 amino acids. Germline V lookup: CDR1 SGHVS, CDR2 FNYEAQ. CDR3 nucleotides: TGTGCCAGCAGCCGGCGGCCCCAAGAGACCCAGTACTTC. Its protein product is CASSRRPQETQYF.

This clone showed up just once. This chain connects TRBV5-1 to TRBJ2-3, with D hard to call. The germline V gene encodes CDR1 SGHRS and CDR2 YFSETQ. The V gene lost 2 bases and the J gene lost 5 bases, with 6 bases spanning the gap. The CDR3 has 12 residues. In DNA, the CDR3 is TGCGCCAGCAGCTTTGAGCGAGATACGCAGTATTTT. Encoded protein: CASSFERDTQYF.

CDR3 sequence (DNA): TGTGCCAGTAGAGCCCCCGGGACAGGGCAAGAAAAACTGTTTTTT. Protein: CASRAPGTGQEKLFF. The J gene is TRBJ1-4, the V gene TRBV19; 9 nucleotides agree with TRBD1. The V and J ends lost 6 bases and 8 bases, in that order; junction bases with no gene match: 10. Germline CDR1 LNHDA, CDR2 SQIVND (reference sequence). The CDR3 spans 15 residues.

The chain has TRBV9 and TRBJ2-5, with 8 bases fitting TRBD2. The CDR3 spans 16 residues. Losses at the gene ends were 3 bases for V and 2 bases for J; bases not matched to a gene: 9. From germline, CDR1 is SGDLS and CDR2 YYNGEE. The CDR3 region is CASSAPRGGSQETQYF. CDR3 DNA sequence: TGTGCCAGCAGCGCCCCCCGGGGGGGCTCTCAAGAGACCCAGTACTTC.

The genes are TRBV3-1 (or the pseudogene TRBV3-2) and TRBJ2-3, with TRBD2 matching 8 bases. Unmatched junction bases numbered 7, after V lost 0 bases and J lost 8 bases. Germline V gene data show CDR1 as LGHDT and CDR2 as YNNKEL (reference sequence). CDR3 length: 15 residues. The chain's CDR3 is CASSQDKNREGTQYF. Here the CDR3 DNA reads TGTGCCAGCAGCCAAGATAAGAACCGGGAGGGTACGCAGTATTTT.

The chain combines TRBV5-1 with TRBJ1-1; TRBD1 aligns across 7 bases. The CDR3 is 17 amino acids. J was trimmed by 1 base and V by 3 bases; bases with no gene match: 12. Germline CDR1 SGHRS, CDR2 YFSETQ. The CDR3 bases are TGCGCCAGCAGCTCGTACCTACGACAGGGAAAGAACACTGAAGCTTTCTTT. Encoded protein: CASSSYLRQGKNTEAFF.

This chain connects TRBV6-6 to TRBJ1-2, with 8 bases that match TRBD1. This CDR3 contains 14 residues. Germline CDR1 MNHNY, CDR2 SVGAGI (reference sequence). The V and J ends lost 6 bases and 3 bases, in that order; junction bases with no gene match: 6. CDR3 coding DNA: TGTGCCAGCAGCCAGGGGGCGGAGGACTATGGCTACACCTTC. Its protein product is CASSQGAEDYGYTF.

The table lists this clone with a count of one. The CDR3 DNA reads TGCGCCAGCAGCCCAAGAACTACCGGGACAGCCGGCTACACCTTC. It translates to CASSPRTTGTAGYTF. This chain connects TRBV4-1 to TRBJ1-2; TRBD1 matches 7 bases. Germline CDR1 and CDR2: MGHRA and YSYEKL. V trimming: 4 bases; J trimming: 8 bases; junction bases outside the gene matches: 13. This CDR3 comprises 15 residues.

Comment on this clone: This specimen includes other DNA sequences encoding the same CDR3. The V call is TRBV18, the J call TRBJ1-5, with a tentative D call TRBD1 (5 bases). This CDR3 comprises 15 residues. V gave up 2 bases and J gave up 1 base, with 9 bases separating them. Germline CDR1 KGHSH, CDR2 LQKENI. The DNA of the CDR3 is TGTGCCAGCTCACCAGGCCAGGGAAGCAATCAGCCCCAGCATTTT. Translation: CASSPGQGSNQPQHF.

With regard to this clone: Other DNA sequences in the same sample also yield this CDR3. This rearrangement joins TRBV9 to TRBJ2-2; D might be TRBD1 (6 bases). Trimming cost V 5 bases and J 2 bases, with 10 bases left between them. This CDR3 has 14 residues. Looked up from germline, CDR1 is SGDLS and CDR2 is YYNGEE. For the CDR3, the DNA is TGTGCCAGCAGAGGACAGACAAACACCGGGGAGCTGTTTTTT. It encodes CASRGQTNTGELFF.

This chain links TRBV9 with TRBJ2-1; a possible D gene is TRBD1 (5 bases). CDR1 and CDR2 from the germline V gene are SGDLS and YYNGEE. This CDR3 contains 15 residues. Trimming shortened V by 3 bases and J by 8 bases, and 18 bases separated the two germline ends. The CDR3 here is CASSGRQTPVDEQFF. CDR3 in DNA: TGTGCCAGCAGCGGTAGACAGACACCGGTGGATGAGCAGTTCTTC.